Described below is a single T cell receptor beta chain sequence and its context. Its target is unknown. Looked up from germline, CDR1 is SNHLY and CDR2 is FYNNEI. V was clipped by 11 bases and J by 9 bases, with 20 bases between them. The CDR3 sequence is 13 residues long. The second PCR ran about 6 to 12 cycles with a sample-barcoded 5' primer and J-beta primers. MiXCR was run by TCRdb on the 5' RACE reads, yielding one entry per CDR3 protein. The data contain approximately 2,000,000 distinct CDR3 sequences, about two fifths of them seen just once; the ten biggest clones take up approximately 22%. The data originate from a study of blood T cells in healthy people across ages. Whole-study results and caveats: Relative to aged donors, long-lived donors carried more naive CD4+ cells and displayed higher diversity.

Sequenced sample: blood. The chain employs TRBV2 and TRBJ2-1; no clear D. This sequence originates from a human donor in good health. The CDR3 region has the DNA TGTGCCTCATGCCTAAGCTTTACGAGTGAGCAGTTCTTC. Its translation: CASCLSFTSEQFF.